This T cell receptor (beta chain) is from a study of OX40 agonist ivuxolimab in advanced cancers. Across the whole study: Earlier anti-PD-1, anti-PD-L1 or anti-CTLA-4 therapy was permitted; roughly 37% had received some.

Profiled with immunoSEQ multiplex PCR; TCRdb holds only in-frame clones, not every one. Among roughly 65,000 clones listed, about nine tenths were seen once. Trimming shortened V by 4 bases and J by 8 bases, and 17 bases separated the two germline ends. The germline CDR1 and CDR2 sequences are MNHEY and SVGAGI. This CDR3 has 14 amino acids. The sample consisted of CD4+ or CD8+ T cells sorted from blood, taken in a trial of the OX40 agonist ivuxolimab. The clonotype was recovered from an adult with an advanced solid tumor such as melanoma, head and neck, liver or kidney cancer. The V call is TRBV6-5, the J call TRBJ1-1; no reliable D call. CDR3 in amino acids: CASSSPDGRAEAFF. The CDR3, as DNA: TGTGCCAGCAGTTCCCCCGACGGAAGGGCCGAAGCTTTCTTT.